The present T cell receptor beta chain was sequenced within a study of response to subunit inactivated influenza vaccine. CDR1 is MNHNS, CDR2 SASEGT, per germline. The CDR3 has 14 residues. V lost 7 bases, J lost 6 bases, and 17 bases lay in between. In regard to this clonotype: Its antigen remains unknown.

Study conclusions and caveats: After each seasonal influenza vaccination, few new T cells are recruited, the authors suggested.

TCRdb passed the RT-PCR reads through MiXCR, listing each CDR3 protein once. Among 710,000 or so distinct CDR3 sequences listed, approximately 14% were seen once. This TCR was recovered from a man over 45 who received an inactivated influenza vaccine. V usage is TRBV6-1 and J usage is TRBJ2-3; possible D gene TRBD1, 5 bases. Specimen: PBMCs from blood, collected roughly 12 days after vaccination. For the CDR3, the DNA is TGTGCCAGCACCCCCCGTGGGGCTTGGGATACGCAGTATTTT. This encodes CASTPRGAWDTQYF.